These 27 T cell receptor beta chains were sequenced from one sample in a study of T cell repertoires in cytomegalovirus infection. TCRdb processed the reads anew with MiXCR; each CDR3 protein has one entry. The data show almost 500,000 distinct CDR3 sequences, approximately 10% seen once. Input material: PBMCs. The receptor set was obtained from a human donor in good health (CMV status not recorded). Some clones in this sample may be carry-over from other donors' samples.

At least ten counts were recorded for this clonotype. The V gene is TRBV7-8, the J gene TRBJ2-1; D gene uncertain. The germline V gene encodes CDR1 SGHVS and CDR2 FQNEAQ. The CDR3 has 13 amino acids. Trimming left V 4 bases short and J 9 bases short, with 13 bases between. Written as DNA, the CDR3 is TGTGCCAGCAGCTCGCTGGAAGCGTCTGAGCAGTTCTTC. Residues: CASSSLEASEQFF.

The CDR3 region has the DNA TGCGCCAGCAGTTCGGACAGGGACATTGAAAAACTGTTTTTT. Amino acid sequence: CASSSDRDIEKLFF. This chain joins TRBV5-1 and TRBJ1-4, with 8 nucleotides matching TRBD1. V trimming: 5 bases; J trimming: 7 bases; junction bases outside the gene matches: 7. The CDR3 runs to 14 residues. CDR1 SGHRS and CDR2 YFSETQ come from the germline V gene.

The chain links TRBV14 to TRBJ2-1; maybe TRBD1 (5 bases). Germline V gene data show CDR1 as SGHDN and CDR2 as FVKESK. The germline V and J ends were trimmed by 3 bases and 8 bases, with 11 bases remaining between them. There are 13 residues in the CDR3. The DNA of the CDR3 is TGTGCCAGCAGCCATCCCCTGGGGCATGAGCAGTTCTTC. Protein product: CASSHPLGHEQFF.

The table lists this clonotype with many counts. The V and J genes are TRBV7-3 and TRBJ2-1; 8 bases agree with TRBD2. Looked up from germline, CDR1 is SGHTA and CDR2 is FQGTGA. V shed 4 bases and J 6 bases; nucleotides not matched to a gene: 8. The CDR3 extends over 15 amino acids. CDR3 in DNA: TGTGCCAGCAGCTCCTCGGGGGGGCCGGCCAATGAGCAGTTCTTC. It specifies CASSSSGGPANEQFF.

This clonotype was seen repeatedly, ten times or more. The V gene is TRBV4-2, the J gene TRBJ2-5, with 12 bases that match TRBD2. Looked up from germline, CDR1 is LGHNA and CDR2 is YNFKEQ. Losses at the gene ends were 2 bases for V and 5 bases for J; bases not matched to a gene: 6. This CDR3 is built from 16 residues. The CDR3 sequence: CASSQMTSGRGETQYF. CDR3 sequence (DNA): TGTGCCAGCAGCCAAATGACTAGCGGGAGAGGGGAGACCCAGTACTTC.

The chain carries TRBV20-1 and TRBJ1-3; no firm D call. Trimming cost V 7 bases and J 4 bases, with 17 bases left between them. The CDR3 sequence is 14 residues long. Per germline, CDR1 DFQATT and CDR2 SNEGSKA (reference sequence). The CDR3 coding sequence is TGCAGTGTAAAGGGATGGCGGGAGGGAAACACCATATATTTT. It yields the protein CSVKGWREGNTIYF.

This clonotype was found a few times. The DNA is left out, because the CDR3 cannot be placed on it with certainty; the CDR3 is given as TCRdb lists it. This sequence joins TRBV7-5 and TRBJ1-4. TRBV7-5 is annotated as a pseudogene. The CDR3 length equals 18 residues, ends included. CDR3 protein: CISVPEAPVTATNEKLFF.

This sequence joins TRBV29-1 and TRBJ2-5, with D perhaps TRBD1 or TRBD2 (5 bases each). The germline gives CDR1 SQVTM, CDR2 ANQGSEA. The V gene lost 4 bases and the J gene lost 2 bases, with 20 bases spanning the gap. The CDR3 length is 16 residues. The CDR3 region is CSVGAGPGTGQETQYF. The CDR3 nucleotides are TGCAGCGTTGGGGCCGGGCCCGGGACGGGGCAAGAGACCCAGTACTTC.

The V gene is TRBV12-3 or TRBV12-4, the J gene TRBJ1-2; tentative D call: TRBD1 (5 bases). This CDR3 comprises 16 residues. V was shortened by 5 bases and J by 4 bases, with 20 bases between the two germline ends. The CDR3 DNA reads as TGTGCCAGCAGTACCCGTGGTCAGGGTCGGGCCTATGGCTACACCTTC. The encoded protein is CASSTRGQGRAYGYTF.

This clonotype was observed a few times. The chain couples TRBV9 to TRBJ1-1; tentative D call: TRBD1 (5 bases). The CDR3 consists of 15 residues. Germline V lookup: CDR1 SGDLS, CDR2 YYNGEE. The V and J ends lost 0 bases and 1 base respectively, with 10 bases between them. The CDR3 bases are TGTGCCAGCAGCGTAGAATCAGGGCCGAACACTGAAGCTTTCTTT. Protein: CASSVESGPNTEAFF.

This clonotype was observed many times. The rearrangement joins TRBV6-1 to TRBJ2-5, with TRBD1 matching over 7 bases. In germline, CDR1 is MNHNS, CDR2 SASEGT. The junction had 7 bases not matched to a gene; V was cut back by 1 base and J by 5 bases. The CDR3 contains 15 residues. In DNA, the CDR3 is TGTGCCAGCAGTGAAGAACTGACAGGGATGGAGACCCAGTACTTC. It translates to CASSEELTGMETQYF.

The V gene is TRBV18, the J gene TRBJ1-1, with 8 bases matching TRBD1. Germline-derived CDR1 and CDR2 are KGHSH and LQKENI. Trimming removed 1 base from V and 3 bases from J; junction bases left unmatched: 7. This CDR3 comprises 16 residues. CDR3 in amino acids: CASSPQRVQGDTEAFF. DNA for the CDR3: TGTGCCAGCTCACCACAGCGGGTACAGGGGGACACTGAAGCTTTCTTT.

As DNA, the CDR3 is TGTGCCAGCATTCTTAGCGGGGGAAGTGGGGAGACCCAGTACTTC. This codes for CASILSGGSGETQYF. The gene calls are TRBV12-3 or TRBV12-4 and TRBJ2-5, with 9 bases matching TRBD2. The CDR3 extends over 15 amino acids. The V and J ends lost 7 bases and 5 bases, in that order; junction bases with no gene match: 11.

At least ten counts were recorded for this clonotype. V gene TRBV12-3 or TRBV12-4 combines with J gene TRBJ2-7, with unresolved D. The CDR3 loop spans 12 amino acids. Trimming took 7 bases from V and 5 from J, leaving 12 bases between them. This chain's CDR3 is CASTSLMDEQYF. The DNA for the CDR3 is TGTGCCAGCACTTCCCTGATGGACGAGCAGTACTTC.

The rearrangement links TRBV12-5 to TRBJ2-7, with unresolved D. V shed 1 base and J shed 0 bases, with 10 bases lying between them. The CDR3 is made up of 15 amino acids. From germline, CDR1 is LGHNT and CDR2 FRNRAP. The CDR3 protein is CASGLGSANSYEQYF. Here the CDR3 DNA reads TGTGCTAGTGGTTTGGGGTCGGCAAACTCCTACGAGCAGTACTTC.

This clonotype was seen ten or more times. The rearrangement uses TRBV7-8 and TRBJ1-1; TRBD1 might be the D (6 bases). V gave up 5 bases and J gave up 6 bases, with 10 bases separating them. Per the germline V gene, CDR1 is SGHVS and CDR2 is FQNEAQ. The CDR3 contains 12 residues. The CDR3 nucleotides read TGTGCCAGCAGCCAACAGGGTTCTGAAGCTTTCTTT. Its translation is CASSQQGSEAFF.

The chain recombines TRBV9 with TRBJ2-1, with 13 nucleotides matching TRBD2. Trimming cost V 6 bases and J 1 base; bases outside gene matches: 7. This CDR3 region has 17 residues. CDR1 and CDR2 from the germline V gene are SGDLS and YYNGEE. CDR3 loop: CASTPGLAGRSYNEQFF. The CDR3 DNA reads as TGTGCCAGCACCCCGGGACTAGCGGGAAGGTCCTACAATGAGCAGTTCTTC.

This clonotype was found a few times. V and J are TRBV12-3 or TRBV12-4 and TRBJ2-1; TRBD1 is a possible D gene (6 bases). This CDR3 is 15 amino acids long. V lost 7 bases, J lost 5 bases, and 18 bases lay in between. In DNA form, the CDR3 reads TGTGCCAGCACCCTTGAGGGGGACACAAACAATGAGCAGTTCTTC. Amino acids: CASTLEGDTNNEQFF.

The genes are TRBV15 and TRBJ2-1; a possible D gene is TRBD1 (6 bases). CDR3 length: 14 amino acids. Germline lookup yields CDR1 LNHNV and CDR2 YYDKDF (reference sequence). V gave up 9 bases and J gave up 0 bases, with 12 bases separating them. CDR3 in DNA: TGTGCCACGGGGGCCGGGCGCTCCTACAATGAGCAGTTCTTC. It translates to CATGAGRSYNEQFF.

In its sample, this clonotype was seen a few times. This chain links TRBV20-1 with TRBJ2-5; the D gene is possibly TRBD1 (5 bases). This CDR3 is built from 16 residues. Between the trimmed V and J ends, which lost 1 base and 5 bases, there was a span of 20 bases. Germline V gene data show CDR1 as DFQATT and CDR2 as SNEGSKA (reference sequence). This CDR3 reads CSARAFLKGLGETQYF. The CDR3 DNA reads TGCAGTGCTAGAGCCTTCTTGAAGGGGTTAGGGGAGACCCAGTACTTC.

This clonotype was seen repeatedly, ten times or more. This chain connects TRBV5-1 to TRBJ1-3; D unresolved. The CDR3 is made up of 12 amino acids. Germline CDR1 SGHRS, CDR2 YFSETQ. Trimming left V 4 bases short and J 3 bases short, with 5 bases between. The CDR3 nucleotides read TGCGCCAGCAGCGGCGATGGAAACACCATATATTTT. It yields the protein CASSGDGNTIYF.

This clonotype was found many times. CDR3 nucleotides: TGTGCCAGCAGCCAGCTACAGGGGAGCACAGATACGCAGTATTTT. Translating gives CASSQLQGSTDTQYF. The chain uses TRBV11-1 and TRBJ2-3; TRBD1 aligns across 7 bases. This CDR3 comprises 15 residues. Per the germline V gene, CDR1 is SGHAT and CDR2 is FQDESV (reference sequence). Unmatched junction bases numbered 5, after V lost 5 bases and J lost 0 bases.

This clonotype came up many times. The J gene is TRBJ1-5, the V gene TRBV10-2, with D unresolved. V dropped 1 base and J dropped 8 bases, with 9 bases sitting between them. The CDR3 is 13 residues long. The germline V gene encodes CDR1 WSHSY and CDR2 SAAADI. The DNA for the CDR3 is TGCGCCAGCAGTGAGTTGGGCGGTGAGCCCCAGCATTTT. Protein sequence: CASSELGGEPQHF.

Only a few counts were recorded for this clonotype. The chain recombines TRBV5-1 with TRBJ2-1; TRBD2 matches at 13 bases. This CDR3 spans 15 amino acids. Per germline, CDR1 SGHRS and CDR2 YFSETQ. J was trimmed by 5 bases and V by 4 bases; bases with no gene match: 3. The CDR3 is CASSPLAGGHNEQFF. CDR3 nucleotides: TGCGCCAGCAGCCCACTAGCGGGGGGGCACAATGAGCAGTTCTTC.

This clonotype was picked up a small number of times. V and J are TRBV27 and TRBJ2-5; D is uncertain. The CDR3 has 14 residues. CDR1 and CDR2 from the germline V gene are MNHEY and SMNVEV (reference sequence). Trimming stripped 2 bases from V and 1 base from J, with 8 bases between. DNA of the CDR3: TGTGCCAGCAGTTTAAGGTACTCCCAAGAGACCCAGTACTTC. It yields the protein CASSLRYSQETQYF.

V is TRBV5-1 and J is TRBJ2-2; D might be TRBD2 (7 bases). Germline V gene sequence: CDR1 SGHRS, CDR2 YFSETQ. The CDR3 sequence is 16 residues long. Trimming shortened V by 2 bases and J by 5 bases, and 16 bases separated the two germline ends. CDR3 coding DNA: TGCGCCAGCAGCTTCGCGGGGGCGAGCTTTACCGGGGAGCTGTTTTTT. Translating gives CASSFAGASFTGELFF.

This clonotype was counted many times. This chain links TRBV19 with TRBJ1-5; a possible D gene is TRBD1 (5 bases). Trimming took off 0 bases at V and 4 bases at J, with 7 bases between the two ends. CDR1 and CDR2 (germline): LNHDA, SQIVND (reference sequence). This CDR3 region has 14 residues. The CDR3 DNA reads TGTGCCAGTAGTATAGAGGGGGGAAATCAGCCCCAGCATTTT. This encodes CASSIEGGNQPQHF.